A single sample is the source of the 14 T cell receptor beta chains below, sequenced in a study of early T cells in non-severe SARS-CoV-2 infection. One entry per CDR3 protein results from TCRdb running MiXCR on the 5' RACE reads. Of roughly 43,000 distinct CDR3 sequences detected, approximately 22% appear once; the ten largest clones hold approximately 4.4%. Specimen: whole blood, collected at baseline. The receptor set was obtained from an adult who was a healthcare worker with PCR-confirmed SARS-CoV-2 infection or an uninfected control (not recorded which).

This clonotype turned up a few times. The chain recombines TRBV7-8 with TRBJ2-1, with D uncertain. This CDR3 spans 14 amino acids. Trimming removed 0 bases from V and 2 bases from J, with 5 bases in between. Germline V lookup: CDR1 SGHVS, CDR2 FQNEAQ. The CDR3 bases are TGTGCCAGCAGCTTAGCAACAGCCTACAATGAGCAGTTCTTC. This translates into CASSLATAYNEQFF.

There are a few counts of this clonotype. The chain is built from TRBV18 and TRBJ2-7; 9 bases line up with TRBD2. Germline V CDR1 and CDR2: KGHSH, LQKENI. Trimming cost V 3 bases and J 2 bases; bases outside gene matches: 5. This CDR3 has 15 residues. CDR3 bases: TGTGCCAGCTCACCGGCGGGGGGGCCCGCCTACGAGCAGTACTTC. Its protein product is CASSPAGGPAYEQYF. Based on the CDR3 plus reference TRBV18 and TRBJ2-7, the full variable domain is NAGVMQNPRHLVRRRGQEARLRCSPMKGHSHVYWYRQLPEEGLKFMVYLQKENIIDESGMPKERFSAEFPKEGPSILRIQQVVRGDSAAYFCASSPAGGPAYEQYFGPGTRLTVT.

This clonotype was detected a few times. The chain couples TRBV21-1 to TRBJ2-5; the table's D call, TRBD1, was not checked against the DNA. TRBV21-1 represents a pseudogene. CDR3 size: 14 residues. The CDR3 nucleotides read TGTGCCAGCAGCAAACTGGGGGGAGCGGAGACCCAGTACTTC. This codes for CASSKLGGAETQYF.

This clonotype was picked up a small number of times. The gene calls are TRBV4-3 and TRBJ1-5; D might be TRBD1 (5 bases). Deletions cut 0 bases from V and 10 bases from J, with 16 bases between. Germline CDR1 LGHNA, CDR2 YSLEER. The CDR3 has 15 residues. CDR3: CASSQDRDGRIPQHF. CDR3 coding DNA: TGCGCCAGCAGCCAAGACCGGGACGGTCGAATACCCCAGCATTTT.

This clonotype was seen a handful of times. The rearrangement joins TRBV7-2 to TRBJ2-4; TRBD1 agrees at 8 bases. V shed 3 bases and J 0 bases; nucleotides not matched to a gene: 7. The length of the CDR3 is 17 residues. Germline V gene lookup returns CDR1 SGHTA and CDR2 FQGNSA. The CDR3 loop is CASSLTGANLAKNIQYF. The CDR3 DNA is TGTGCCAGCAGCTTGACAGGGGCCAACTTAGCCAAAAACATTCAGTACTTC.

This chain connects TRBV19 to TRBJ1-4; TRBD1 might be the D (6 bases). V gave up 5 bases and J gave up 8 bases, with 18 bases separating them. The V gene's germline CDR1 is LNHDA and CDR2 SQIVND (reference sequence). The CDR3 is 15 residues long. This CDR3 reads CASSSHHRDHEKLFF. The CDR3 DNA sequence: TGTGCCAGTAGTTCGCATCACAGGGATCACGAAAAACTGTTTTTT.

This clonotype showed up just a few times. V gene TRBV6-4 combines with J gene TRBJ1-6; 9 positions match TRBD1. The CDR3 is 15 residues long. Germline CDR1 is MRHNA and CDR2 is SNTAGT. The junction had 3 bases not matched to a gene; V was cut back by 4 bases and J by 5 bases. The CDR3 region has the DNA TGTGCCAGCAGTGCCCGGACAGGGGATAATTCACCCCTCCACTTT. Protein product: CASSARTGDNSPLHF.

This clonotype has a handful of counts. The rearrangement joins TRBV9 to TRBJ1-4; 12 bases match TRBD1. Germline V gives CDR1 SGDLS, CDR2 YYNGEE. V shed 3 bases and J 4 bases; nucleotides not matched to a gene: 4. The CDR3 covers 16 residues. As DNA, the CDR3 is TGTGCCAGCAGCGCCGGGACAGGGGGCATTAATGAAAAACTGTTTTTT. Translation gives CASSAGTGGINEKLFF.

This chain links TRBV9 with TRBJ2-7; no firm D call. CDR3 length: 14 amino acids. Germline loops: CDR1 SGDLS, CDR2 YYNGEE. The V gene lost 0 bases and the J gene lost 3 bases, with 10 bases spanning the gap. CDR3 in amino acids: CASSVGAQDYEQYF. The CDR3 nucleotides read TGTGCCAGCAGCGTAGGGGCGCAAGACTACGAGCAGTACTTC.

This clonotype showed up just a few times. The V call is TRBV3-1, the J call TRBJ2-5, with 12 bases identical to TRBD2. Trimming at V came to 3 bases and at J to 5 bases, leaving 7 bases not matched to a gene. This CDR3 region has 16 residues. Germline CDR1 is LGHDT and CDR2 is YNNKEL (reference sequence). In DNA, the CDR3 is TGTGCCAGCAGCCATCAGGGACTAGCGGGTGAGGAGACCCAGTACTTC. Translation gives CASSHQGLAGEETQYF.

V usage is TRBV6-5 and J usage is TRBJ1-2; D is perhaps TRBD1 (5 bases). This CDR3 is 13 amino acids long. The germline CDR1 and CDR2 sequences are MNHEY and SVGAGI. The V end lost 6 bases, the J end lost 4 bases, and 12 bases lay between the germline ends. The DNA for the CDR3 is TGTGCCAGCAGACAGGACCGCCGCTATGGCTACACCTTC. Translation gives CASRQDRRYGYTF.

This clonotype occurred many times. This chain joins TRBV6-9 and TRBJ1-3; D perhaps matches TRBD1 (5 bases). This CDR3 has 15 residues. Germline lookup yields CDR1 MNHGY and CDR2 SVAAGI. Trimming shortened V by 8 bases and J by 0 bases, and 14 bases separated the two germline ends. DNA for the CDR3: TGTGCCAGCCCGTGGGGCCGGGTCTCTGGAAACACCATATATTTT. Its translation: CASPWGRVSGNTIYF.

The chain has TRBV6-1 and TRBJ2-5, with a tentative D call TRBD1 (5 bases). This CDR3 spans 15 amino acids. Germline V gene lookup returns CDR1 MNHNS and CDR2 SASEGT. With 1 base removed from V and 4 bases from J, the gap between germline ends came to 13 bases. The CDR3 loop reads CASSEGSGLGETQYF. DNA of the CDR3: TGTGCCAGCAGTGAAGGGTCAGGGCTGGGAGAGACCCAGTACTTC.

The CDR3 coding sequence is TGTGCCAGCAGCTTAGATAGACACGCACATACGCAGTATTTT. This sequence encodes CASSLDRHAHTQYF. V is TRBV11-2 and J is TRBJ2-3; unclear D gene. CDR3 size: 14 residues. Germline V gene data show CDR1 as SGHAT and CDR2 as FQNNGV. With 0 bases removed from V and 7 bases from J, the gap between germline ends came to 11 bases. Variable domain in full (rest from reference TRBV11-2 and TRBJ2-3): EAGVAQSPRYKIIEKRQSVAFWCNPISGHATLYWYQQILGQGPKLLIQFQNNGVVDDSQLPKDRFSAERLKGVDSTLKIQPAKLEDSAVYLCASSLDRHAHTQYFGPGTRLTVL.